Following are 27 T cell receptor beta chains from one sample sequenced in a study of Graves' ophthalmopathy and Graves' hyperthyroidism. RNA transcripts served as template for amplifying TCR beta CDR3 sequences. The library came from an HTBI-primed first-round RT-PCR and a second-round multiplex PCR. TCRdb passed the multiplex PCR reads through MiXCR, listing each CDR3 protein once. The table records over a million distinct CDR3 sequences, 35% to 40% of them present only once. Material for sequencing was peripheral blood or thyroid tissue (not recorded which). These receptors were taken from an adult man with Graves' hyperthyroidism.

This clonotype was observed many times. The chain joins TRBV10-3 to TRBJ2-7; 9 bases line up with TRBD2. This CDR3 comprises 15 residues. From germline, CDR1 is ENHRY and CDR2 SYGVKD. The J segment lost 7 bases and the V segment lost 0 bases, leaving 7 bases of the junction unmatched. The CDR3 loop is CAISESVAGAWEQYF. The CDR3 nucleotides are TGTGCCATCAGTGAGTCGGTAGCGGGGGCCTGGGAGCAGTACTTC.

This clonotype was observed many times. The chain joins TRBV29-1 to TRBJ2-7, with TRBD1 matching over 7 bases. Trimming at V came to 6 bases and at J to 6 bases, leaving 14 bases not matched to a gene. This CDR3 spans 14 amino acids. CDR1 and CDR2 from the germline V gene are SQVTM and ANQGSEA. As DNA, the CDR3 is TGCAGCGTCCGCATGGACAGGTATGGGATCGAGCAGTACTTC. This codes for CSVRMDRYGIEQYF.

This CDR3 is CASSDDRAQHF. The CDR3 region has the DNA TGTGCCAGCAGTGATGACAGGGCCCAGCATTTT. The chain carries TRBV25-1 and TRBJ1-5; 7 bases map to TRBD1. Germline V gives CDR1 MGHDK, CDR2 SYGVNS. The CDR3 totals 11 residues. V lost 3 bases to trimming and J lost 11 bases; unmatched junction nucleotides: 1.

This clonotype was found many times. CDR3 region: CASSLVGGGLETQYF. The DNA for the CDR3 is TGTGCCAGCAGCTTAGTGGGGGGGGGGTTGGAGACCCAGTACTTC. The chain recombines TRBV7-2 with TRBJ2-5; 7 positions match TRBD2. Germline CDR1 SGHTA, CDR2 FQGNSA. There are 15 residues in the CDR3. The V segment lost 1 base and the J segment 5 bases; nucleotides outside the gene matches: 7.

A few counts support this clonotype. The chain joins TRBV11-2 to TRBJ2-7; TRBD1 or TRBD2 may be the D gene (5 bases each). The CDR3 sequence is 14 residues long. Trimming shortened V by 3 bases and J by 7 bases, and 16 bases separated the two germline ends. The V gene's germline CDR1 is SGHAT and CDR2 FQNNGV. Here the CDR3 reads CASSFGGRLGEQYF. CDR3 sequence (DNA): TGTGCCAGCAGCTTTGGGGGACGGTTGGGGGAGCAGTACTTC.

The chain is built from TRBV15 and TRBJ1-2, with TRBD1 identical over 9 bases. The CDR3 is 16 residues long. J was trimmed by 7 bases and V by 3 bases; bases with no gene match: 12. The germline V gene encodes CDR1 LNHNV and CDR2 YYDKDF (reference sequence). CDR3 sequence: CATSRLTGTGLLGYTF. DNA of the CDR3: TGTGCCACCAGCAGGCTAACAGGGACAGGGCTTCTTGGCTACACCTTC.

About this clonotype: Mismatch with germline at one junction end may stem from a read error. The rearrangement uses TRBV28 and TRBJ2-5; D is perhaps TRBD2 (6 bases). The germline V gene has CDR1 MDHEN and CDR2 SYDVKM. CDR3 length: 13 amino acids. DNA of the CDR3: TGTGCCAGCAGGGGAGGTCACCAAGAGATCCAGTACTTC. Protein sequence: CASRGGHQEIQYF.

The chain links TRBV10-3 to TRBJ1-1; TRBD1 agrees at 7 bases. This CDR3 is 13 amino acids long. Germline V gene lookup returns CDR1 ENHRY and CDR2 SYGVKD. J gave up 4 bases and V 10 bases, and 9 bases lay outside the gene matches. CDR3 coding DNA: TGTGCCACAACAGGGGTCGGGGGCACTGAAGCTTTCTTT. Amino acids: CATTGVGGTEAFF.

The V call is TRBV20-1, the J call TRBJ2-3, with 7 nucleotides matching TRBD2. V shed 5 bases and J 7 bases; nucleotides not matched to a gene: 12. Germline V lookup: CDR1 DFQATT, CDR2 SNEGSKA (reference sequence). There are 14 residues in the CDR3. CDR3 amino acids: CSARTSEGSHTQYF. CDR3 DNA sequence: TGCAGTGCTCGAACTAGCGAGGGATCACATACGCAGTATTTT.

V usage is TRBV29-1 and J usage is TRBJ2-7, with D possibly matching TRBD1 (6 bases). The CDR3 spans 13 residues. Germline loops: CDR1 SQVTM, CDR2 ANQGSEA. Trimming left V 4 bases short and J 4 bases short, with 14 bases between. The CDR3 region has the DNA TGCAGCGTTGGGGCGGACAGAGGATACGAGCAGTACTTC. This translates into CSVGADRGYEQYF.

The chain combines TRBV6-5 with TRBJ1-2; D may be TRBD1 (6 bases). This CDR3 region has 14 residues. The ends were cut back, 0 bases at V and 8 bases at J, with 13 bases in the middle. Looked up from germline, CDR1 is MNHEY and CDR2 is SVGAGI. This CDR3 reads CASSYSTEGDGYTF. The CDR3, as DNA: TGTGCCAGCAGTTACTCCACAGAGGGGGACGGCTACACCTTC.

This clonotype was seen ten or more times. The rearrangement uses TRBV5-1 and TRBJ1-6; D call uncertain. The CDR3 spans 14 residues. Trimming stripped 0 bases from V and 7 bases from J, with 8 bases between. The germline V gene encodes CDR1 SGHRS and CDR2 YFSETQ. CDR3 in DNA: TGCGCCAGCAGCTTGGGTGGGGAAAATTCACCCCTCCACTTT. Protein: CASSLGGENSPLHF.

Concerning this clonotype: A read error may explain this, as a much larger clone is one base away. This chain links TRBV7-6 with TRBJ2-7; the match to TRBD1 covers 8 bases. The CDR3 runs 15 residues. Per germline, CDR1 SGHVS and CDR2 FNYEAQ. J lost 0 bases, V lost 6 bases, and 7 bases had no gene match. CDR3: CASSYRDRSSYEQYF. CDR3 nucleotide sequence: TGTGCCAGCAGTTACCGGGACAGGAGCTCCTACGAGCAGTACTTC. The full variable domain, its missing parts supplied by reference TRBV7-6 and TRBJ2-7, is GAGVSQSPRYKVTKRGQDVALRCDPISGHVSLYWYRQALGQGPEFLTYFNYEAQQDKSGLPNDRFSAERPEGSISTLTIQRTEQRDSAMYRCASSYRDRSSYEQYFGPGTRLTVT.

The V call is TRBV10-2, the J call TRBJ2-7, with D tentatively TRBD1 (6 bases). In germline, CDR1 is WSHSY, CDR2 SAAADI. This CDR3 is 11 amino acids long. Here the CDR3 DNA reads TGCGCGACAGGTAGCTCCTACGAGCAGTACTTC. Its translation is CATGSSYEQYF.

This clonotype was seen only a few times. The chain employs TRBV2 and TRBJ1-1; no definite D call. CDR1 SNHLY and CDR2 FYNNEI come from the germline V gene. CDR3 length equals 14 residues. V gave up 5 bases and J gave up 5 bases, with 15 bases separating them. As DNA, the CDR3 is TGTGCCAGCAGTCTAAGGGCTCAAAGGACTGAAGCTTTCTTT. This translates into CASSLRAQRTEAFF. Full variable domain (remainder filled in from reference TRBV2 and TRBJ1-1): EPEVTQTPSHQVTQMGQEVILRCVPISNHLYFYWYRQILGQKVEFLVSFYNNEISEKSEIFDDQFSVERPDGSNFTLKIRSTKLEDSAMYFCASSLRAQRTEAFFGQGTRLTVV.

A word on this clonotype: This clone may be a read error of a much larger clone one base away. The V gene is TRBV5-1, the J gene TRBJ2-7; D may be TRBD1 (6 bases). The CDR3 contains 15 residues. Trimming removed 4 bases at V and 2 bases at J, with 16 bases between. The germline V gene has CDR1 SGHRS and CDR2 YFSETQ. CDR3 sequence reads: CASSQSGTTAYEQYF. The DNA for the CDR3 is TGCGCCAGCAGCCAATCCGGGACAACCGCCTACGAGCAGTACTTC. The variable domain in full, with the rest retrieved from reference TRBV5-1 and TRBJ2-7, is KAGVTQTPRYLIKTRGQQVTLSCSPISGHRSVSWYQQTPGQGLQFLFEYFSETQRNKGNFPGRFSGRQFSNSRSEMNVSTLELGDSALYLCASSQSGTTAYEQYFGPGTRLTVT.

In nucleotides, the CDR3 is TGTGCCATCAGTGAATCTTTGCAGGGTAGATTGTATGGCTACACCTTC. This codes for CAISESLQGRLYGYTF. This rearrangement joins TRBV10-3 to TRBJ1-2; D may be TRBD1 (5 bases). CDR1 is ENHRY, CDR2 SYGVKD, per germline. The CDR3 length is 16 residues. Trimming removed 3 bases at V and 5 bases at J, with 19 bases between.

The rearrangement links TRBV29-1 to TRBJ1-2; a weak D match, TRBD1 (6 bases). Per germline, CDR1 SQVTM and CDR2 ANQGSEA. V lost 8 bases and J 4 bases, leaving 14 bases between the germline ends. This CDR3 is built from 12 residues. CDR3: CSSERDTYGYTF. In DNA, the CDR3 is TGCAGCAGTGAAAGGGACACCTATGGCTACACCTTC.

This clonotype was detected only a few times. The rearrangement joins TRBV5-1 to TRBJ2-7; 7 positions agree with TRBD1. The V segment lost 7 bases and the J segment 4 bases; nucleotides outside the gene matches: 17. Germline V lookup: CDR1 SGHRS, CDR2 YFSETQ. The CDR3 length is 16 residues. As DNA, the CDR3 is TGCGCCAGCGCACCAAGGACAGGCCAAGTGGAGTACGAGCAGTACTTC. This translates into CASAPRTGQVEYEQYF.

This clonotype was observed at least ten times. The genes are TRBV19 and TRBJ2-5; TRBD1 matches 7 bases. The V and J ends lost 3 bases and 4 bases, in that order; junction bases with no gene match: 5. In germline, CDR1 is LNHDA, CDR2 SQIVND (reference sequence). This CDR3 has 14 amino acids. The CDR3 region has the DNA TGTGCCAGTAGTATCGACAGGGTGGGAGAGACCCAGTACTTC. Protein: CASSIDRVGETQYF. Variable domain in full (rest from reference TRBV19 and TRBJ2-5): DGGITQSPKYLFRKEGQNVTLSCEQNLNHDAMYWYRQDPGQGLRLIYYSQIVNDFQKGDIAEGYSVSREKKESFPLTVTSAQKNPTAFYLCASSIDRVGETQYFGPGTRLLVL.

The table lists this clonotype with a few counts. V gene TRBV19 combines with J gene TRBJ2-5; D is ambiguous. Between the trimmed V and J ends, which lost 2 bases and 5 bases, there was a span of 15 bases. The CDR3 totals 15 residues. Germline V CDR1 and CDR2: LNHDA, SQIVND (reference sequence). The CDR3 nucleotides read TGTGCCAGTAGTATAATGGGTACGAGGATGGAGACCCAGTACTTC. It translates to CASSIMGTRMETQYF.

This chain uses TRBV5-4 with TRBJ2-6, with D maybe TRBD2 (5 bases). The CDR3 contains 19 residues. The germline gives CDR1 SGHNT, CDR2 YYREEE (reference sequence). V lost 3 bases, J lost 1 base, and 20 bases lay in between. The chain's CDR3 is CASSYQRGPRSSGANVLTF. Written as DNA, the CDR3 is TGTGCCAGCAGCTACCAACGGGGTCCAAGAAGTTCTGGGGCCAACGTCCTGACTTTC.

The gene calls are TRBV13 and TRBJ1-1, with 7 nucleotides matching TRBD1. The CDR3 consists of 17 residues. Germline V lookup: CDR1 PRHDT, CDR2 FYEKMQ (reference sequence). V dropped 2 bases and J dropped 0; count of bases not matched to a gene: 9. For the CDR3, the DNA is TGTGCCAGCAGCTTATTAGCGTTGGGGACAGTGAACACTGAAGCTTTCTTT. This translates into CASSLLALGTVNTEAFF. The full variable domain, in which reference TRBV13 and TRBJ1-1 provide the parts outside the CDR3, is AAGVIQSPRHLIKEKRETATLKCYPIPRHDTVYWYQQGPGQDPQFLISFYEKMQSDKGSIPDRFSAQQFSDYHSELNMSSLELGDSALYFCASSLLALGTVNTEAFFGQGTRLTVV.

This clonotype was counted at least ten times. V gene TRBV10-2 combines with J gene TRBJ2-5; maybe TRBD2 (6 bases). V lost 8 bases, J lost 2 bases, and 15 bases lay in between. CDR3 size: 14 residues. Germline assignment: CDR1 WSHSY and CDR2 SAAADI. The CDR3 bases are TGCGCCAGCGTCTCCGTGGGGGGTCAAGAGACCCAGTACTTC. Amino acids: CASVSVGGQETQYF.

This clonotype was found many times. The chain links TRBV5-1 to TRBJ2-7, with a weak D call TRBD1 (5 bases). Trimming removed 4 bases from V and 0 bases from J, with 11 bases in between. This CDR3 has 14 residues. CDR1 and CDR2 from the germline V gene are SGHRS and YFSETQ. The CDR3 nucleotides are TGCGCCAGCAGCCGGACGGACAACTCCTACGAGCAGTACTTC. Translating gives CASSRTDNSYEQYF.

The gene calls are TRBV29-1 and TRBJ2-7; 12 bases align to TRBD1. V was clipped by 7 bases and J by 2 bases; unmatched bases: 3. The length of the CDR3 is 13 residues. Germline CDR1 is SQVTM and CDR2 is ANQGSEA. CDR3 protein: CSAGTGGPYEQYF. CDR3 sequence (DNA): TGCAGCGCAGGGACAGGGGGCCCCTACGAGCAGTACTTC.

This clonotype was seen more than once but under ten times. This sequence joins TRBV7-9 and TRBJ1-2, with 9 nucleotides matching TRBD1. V was pared by 5 bases and J by 4 bases, with 8 bases of the junction left unmatched. The CDR3 runs to 15 residues. The germline V gene encodes CDR1 SEHNR and CDR2 FQNEAQ (reference sequence). CDR3 nucleotide sequence: TGTGCCAGCAGCAATTGGGACAGGGTGGTCTATGGCTACACCTTC. Encoded protein: CASSNWDRVVYGYTF.